The 30 T cell receptor beta chains reported below all come from one sample, sequenced in a study of coeliac disease. Clones were read by immunoSEQ multiplex PCR, and TCRdb kept only the in-frame ones, dropping some. The profile covers over 5,000 clones, with nearly 55% appearing a single time and almost 6.5% taken by the ten largest. Sequenced input: intraepithelial lymphocytes from the gut. These receptors came from a woman in her twenties or thirties with active celiac disease.

This clone turned up a few times. The chain uses TRBV15 and TRBJ2-3, with a weak D call TRBD1 (5 bases). V gave up 6 bases and J gave up 1 base, with 8 bases separating them. This CDR3 has 13 residues. Germline CDR1 and CDR2: LNHNV and YYDKDF (reference sequence). The CDR3 region has the DNA TGTGCCACCAGTGAAGGGGGCACAGATACGCAGTATTTT. It is translated as CATSEGGTDTQYF.

This clone appeared a few times. The chain uses TRBV9 and TRBJ2-3; 7 bases match TRBD1. The CDR3 contains 15 residues. Losses at the gene ends were 3 bases for V and 2 bases for J; bases not matched to a gene: 6. Germline V gene sequence: CDR1 SGDLS, CDR2 YYNGEE. The CDR3, as DNA: TGTGCCAGCAGCGCATCAGGGGGACCCACAGATACGCAGTATTTT. Protein sequence: CASSASGGPTDTQYF.

The rearrangement joins TRBV19 to TRBJ1-1; weak D call: TRBD1 (5 bases). From germline, CDR1 is LNHDA and CDR2 SQIVND (reference sequence). This CDR3 has 14 residues. Trimming removed 2 bases at V and 3 bases at J, with 10 bases between. The CDR3 nucleotides read TGTGCCAGTAGTATAAACTCAGGGTACACTGAAGCTTTCTTT. Encoded protein: CASSINSGYTEAFF.

This clone was counted a few times. The gene calls are TRBV28 and TRBJ2-1, with D unresolved. The CDR3 contains 17 residues. Germline lookup yields CDR1 MDHEN and CDR2 SYDVKM. The V end was cut by 1 base, the J end by 0 bases, with 13 bases between. DNA for the CDR3: TGTGCCAGCAGTTTATTGATGCAGGCGAGCTCCTACAATGAGCAGTTCTTC. Translating gives CASSLLMQASSYNEQFF. The whole variable domain, remainder taken from reference TRBV28 and TRBJ2-1, is DVKVTQSSRYLVKRTGEKVFLECVQDMDHENMFWYRQDPGLGLRLIYFSYDVKMKEKGDIPEGYSVSREKKERFSLILESASTNQTSMYLCASSLLMQASSYNEQFFGPGTRLTVL.

This clone was picked up one time. The chain uses TRBV28 and TRBJ2-5; 10 bases map to TRBD2. Germline loops: CDR1 MDHEN, CDR2 SYDVKM. V shed 6 bases and J 4 bases; nucleotides not matched to a gene: 5. This CDR3 region has 14 residues. This chain's CDR3 is CASSIAGGLETQYF. CDR3 DNA: TGTGCCAGCAGCATAGCGGGGGGTTTAGAGACCCAGTACTTC.

The CDR3 protein is CASSLVGPNTGELFF. CDR3 sequence (DNA): TGTGCCAGCAGCTTAGTGGGGCCGAACACCGGGGAGCTGTTTTTT. The chain combines TRBV7-2 with TRBJ2-2; weak D call: TRBD1 (5 bases). With 1 base removed from V and 0 bases from J, the gap between germline ends came to 6 bases. The germline V gene encodes CDR1 SGHTA and CDR2 FQGNSA. This CDR3 has 15 amino acids.

The chain couples TRBV19 to TRBJ1-1; the D gene is possibly TRBD1 (6 bases). The CDR3 runs 12 residues. The V end lost 9 bases, the J end lost 7 bases, and 15 bases lay between the germline ends. Germline lookup yields CDR1 LNHDA and CDR2 SQIVND (reference sequence). For the CDR3, the DNA is TGTGCCAGCTCAACAGGGTCAGGTGAAGCTTTCTTT. It encodes CASSTGSGEAFF.

By sample share, this clone is large (0.1 to 1%). V is TRBV6-6 and J is TRBJ1-5, with D tentatively TRBD1 (5 bases). With 8 bases removed from V and 2 bases from J, the gap between germline ends came to 13 bases. The CDR3 covers 14 residues. Germline V lookup: CDR1 MNHNY, CDR2 SVGAGI (reference sequence). CDR3 nucleotide sequence: TGTGCCAGCGTTTCGGAGGGACGCAATCAGCCCCAGCATTTT. Translating it yields CASVSEGRNQPQHF.

The J gene is TRBJ2-3, the V gene TRBV7-9, with 9 nucleotides matching TRBD2. V dropped 4 bases and J dropped 2; count of bases not matched to a gene: 13. The CDR3 extends over 18 amino acids. CDR1 and CDR2 from the germline V gene are SEHNR and FQNEAQ (reference sequence). The CDR3: CASSSTVGSGGATDTQYF. CDR3 nucleotide sequence: TGTGCCAGCAGCTCGACGGTTGGTAGCGGGGGAGCCACAGATACGCAGTATTTT.

This chain uses TRBV7-2 with TRBJ1-1; D possibly corresponds to TRBD1 (5 bases). Germline V CDR1 and CDR2: SGHTA, FQGNSA. Trimming removed 5 bases from V and 1 base from J, with 17 bases in between. CDR3 length equals 16 residues. The chain's CDR3 is CASSRPRVTTNTEAFF. CDR3 in DNA: TGTGCCAGCAGCCGCCCCAGGGTTACGACGAACACTGAAGCTTTCTTT.

The V call is TRBV6-5, the J call TRBJ1-6; no clear D. Germline V gene lookup returns CDR1 MNHEY and CDR2 SVGAGI. V was trimmed by 2 bases and J by 9 bases, leaving 11 bases between them. This CDR3 has 14 amino acids. Written as DNA, the CDR3 is TGTGCCAGCAGTTACGACCGACGGGTTTCACCCCTCCACTTT. This gives the protein CASSYDRRVSPLHF.

This chain connects TRBV6-7 to TRBJ2-1, with D perhaps matching TRBD2 (6 bases). TRBV6-7 is annotated as an ORF whose role is uncertain. The CDR3 totals 15 residues. The ends were cut back, 6 bases at V and 2 bases at J, with 14 bases in the middle. CDR3 nucleotides: TGTGCCAGCAGCCCGCCCGGGGGACCCTACAATGAGCAGTTCTTC. Amino acids: CASSPPGGPYNEQFF.

This rearrangement joins TRBV6-1 to TRBJ1-2; possibly TRBD1 for D (6 bases). CDR1 and CDR2 from the germline V gene are MNHNS and SASEGT. The CDR3 contains 12 residues. Trimming stripped 8 bases from V and 4 bases from J, with 11 bases between. The CDR3 sequence: CASGGGLYGYTF. The CDR3 DNA follows: TGTGCCAGCGGGGGGGGCCTCTATGGCTACACCTTC.

This clone was seen a handful of times. This chain joins TRBV11-3 and TRBJ1-3; TRBD1 matches 7 bases. CDR1 is SGHNT and CDR2 is YENEEA in the germline V gene. The ends lost 0 bases at V and 6 bases at J; junction bases unmatched: 2. The CDR3 has 14 amino acids. The CDR3, as DNA: TGTGCCAGCAGCTTAGACAGGGGGACAAACACCATATATTTT. This codes for CASSLDRGTNTIYF.

This clone was detected only a few times. In DNA, the CDR3 is TGTGCCAGCAGCCCCTCGGAAAAACTGTTTTTT. Protein sequence: CASSPSEKLFF. J is TRBJ1-4 and V is TRBV2; the D is unclear. The CDR3 length is 11 residues. Trimming took 6 bases from V and 8 from J, leaving 7 bases between them. The germline V gene has CDR1 SNHLY and CDR2 FYNNEI.

The chain has TRBV5-1 and TRBJ1-3; TRBD1 matches 7 bases. Looked up from germline, CDR1 is SGHRS and CDR2 is YFSETQ. Unmatched junction bases numbered 9, after V lost 0 bases and J lost 12 bases. This CDR3 has 14 amino acids. The CDR3 spells CASSLEPGGTLIYF. In DNA, the CDR3 is TGCGCCAGCAGCTTGGAGCCAGGGGGTACTCTCATATATTTT. Looking up the rest from reference TRBV5-1 and TRBJ1-3 gives the full variable domain: KAGVTQTPRYLIKTRGQQVTLSCSPISGHRSVSWYQQTPGQGLQFLFEYFSETQRNKGNFPGRFSGRQFSNSRSEMNVSTLELGDSALYLCASSLEPGGTLIYFGEGSWLTVV.

The chain links TRBV28 to TRBJ1-5; TRBD1 matches at 10 bases. The germline gives CDR1 MDHEN, CDR2 SYDVKM. The CDR3 has 21 residues. Trimming removed 2 bases from V and 2 bases from J; junction bases left unmatched: 18. CDR3 DNA sequence: TGTGCCAGCAGTTTAGATCTGTATCGGGACAGGGGTCGTTTTTGCAATCAGCCCCAGCATTTT. This encodes CASSLDLYRDRGRFCNQPQHF. The whole variable domain, remainder taken from reference TRBV28 and TRBJ1-5, is DVKVTQSSRYLVKRTGEKVFLECVQDMDHENMFWYRQDPGLGLRLIYFSYDVKMKEKGDIPEGYSVSREKKERFSLILESASTNQTSMYLCASSLDLYRDRGRFCNQPQHFGDGTRLSIL.

This clone came up a few times. The chain is built from TRBV7-9 and TRBJ2-2; D uncertain. The CDR3 spans 13 residues. From germline, CDR1 is SEHNR and CDR2 FQNEAQ (reference sequence). The V end was cut by 2 bases, the J end by 4 bases, with 5 bases between. CDR3 protein: CASSLKPTGELFF. The CDR3 DNA reads as TGTGCCAGCAGCTTAAAGCCCACCGGGGAGCTGTTTTTT.

This clone qualifies as medium-sized. The DNA for the CDR3 is TGTGCCAGCAGTGGCGGCTACGAGCAGTACTTC. This codes for CASSGGYEQYF. V usage is TRBV6-4 and J usage is TRBJ2-7, with D unclear. The germline CDR1 and CDR2 sequences are MRHNA and SNTAGT. Trimming cost V 4 bases and J 3 bases, with 4 bases left between them. The CDR3 extends over 11 amino acids.

This chain joins TRBV5-4 and TRBJ2-3, with TRBD1 matching over 7 bases. The CDR3 is made up of 15 amino acids. J lost 0 bases, V lost 1 base, and 2 bases had no gene match. CDR1 is SGHNT, CDR2 YYREEE, per germline (reference sequence). CDR3 nucleotides: TGTGCCAGCAGCTTGTCCAGGGGGAGCACAGATACGCAGTATTTT. Its protein is CASSLSRGSTDTQYF. The full variable domain, rest sourced from reference TRBV5-4 and TRBJ2-3, is ETGVTQSPTHLIKTRGQQVTLRCSSQSGHNTVSWYQQALGQGPQFIFQYYREEENGRGNFPPRFSGLQFPNYSSELNVNALELDDSALYLCASSLSRGSTDTQYFGPGTRLTVL.

The gene calls are TRBV6-6 and TRBJ1-1; D is uncertain. The CDR3 is 11 amino acids. Germline values: CDR1 MNHNY, CDR2 SVGAGI (reference sequence). The V gene lost 2 bases and the J gene lost 6 bases, with 4 bases spanning the gap. CDR3 bases: TGTGCCAGCAGTTACCCCGCTGAAGCTTTCTTT. This codes for CASSYPAEAFF.

In this sample, this clone is medium-sized. V gene TRBV7-2 combines with J gene TRBJ2-7; no reliable D call. The CDR3 has 13 residues. Trimming removed 3 bases at V and 0 bases at J, with 6 bases between. Germline values: CDR1 SGHTA, CDR2 FQGNSA. CDR3 in DNA: TGTGCCAGCAGCTTGGGCCCCTCCTACGAGCAGTACTTC. Its protein product is CASSLGPSYEQYF.

V and J are TRBV27 and TRBJ1-6; D is unclear. V lost 5 bases and J lost 4, with 9 bases in between. CDR1 MNHEY and CDR2 SMNVEV come from the germline V gene (reference sequence). The CDR3 contains 14 residues. In nucleotides, the CDR3 is TGTGCCAGCAGTCCCGGAGGATATAATTCACCCCTCCACTTT. Translation gives CASSPGGYNSPLHF.

This chain connects TRBV28 to TRBJ1-4; D not certain. Per germline, CDR1 MDHEN and CDR2 SYDVKM. This CDR3 is 15 amino acids long. Deletions cut 4 bases from V and 0 bases from J, with 9 bases between. This CDR3 reads CASSSVATTNEKLFF. Written as DNA, the CDR3 is TGTGCCAGCAGTTCGGTCGCGACAACTAATGAAAAACTGTTTTTT.

The CDR3 region has the DNA TGTGCCATCAGTGATCAAGGGACTGATCAGCCCCAGCATTTT. Its translation is CAISDQGTDQPQHF. The chain links TRBV10-3 to TRBJ1-5; TRBD1 might be the D (5 bases). The CDR3 loop spans 14 amino acids. The V end lost 3 bases, the J end lost 5 bases, and 11 bases lay between the germline ends. Germline-derived CDR1 and CDR2 are ENHRY and SYGVKD.

The chain has TRBV30 and TRBJ2-1; D gene ambiguous. The CDR3 contains 10 residues. V was trimmed by 1 base and J by 8 bases, leaving 3 bases between them. Per germline, CDR1 GTSNPN and CDR2 SVGIG (reference sequence). CDR3 loop: CAWSADEQFF. In DNA, the CDR3 is TGTGCCTGGAGTGCGGATGAGCAGTTCTTC.

The chain combines TRBV12-5 with TRBJ1-2; D is possibly TRBD1 (5 bases). The CDR3 length is 13 residues. Trimming shortened V by 4 bases and J by 3 bases, and 9 bases separated the two germline ends. Germline values: CDR1 LGHNT, CDR2 FRNRAP. The CDR3 DNA follows: TGTGCTAGTGGTTCGGACACAGACTATGGCTACACCTTC. It translates to CASGSDTDYGYTF.

This chain links TRBV10-3 with TRBJ2-3, with D perhaps matching TRBD2 (6 bases). Germline lookup yields CDR1 ENHRY and CDR2 SYGVKD. The CDR3 is 16 residues long. The V end lost 6 bases, the J end lost 4 bases, and 20 bases lay between the germline ends. CDR3: CAIREAGDPGADTQYF. The CDR3 DNA is TGTGCCATCAGAGAAGCGGGCGATCCTGGTGCAGATACGCAGTATTTT.

CDR3 in amino acids: CATGGNSPLHF. For the CDR3, the DNA is TGTGCCACGGGAGGTAATTCACCCCTCCACTTT. The chain is built from TRBV2 and TRBJ1-6; no clear D gene. Germline V gives CDR1 SNHLY, CDR2 FYNNEI. The germline V and J ends were trimmed by 10 bases and 6 bases, with 7 bases remaining between them. The CDR3 consists of 11 residues.

The genes are TRBV7-9 and TRBJ2-3; the match to TRBD2 covers 13 bases. The J segment lost 2 bases and the V segment lost 3 bases, leaving 5 bases of the junction unmatched. Per the germline V gene, CDR1 is SEHNR and CDR2 is FQNEAQ (reference sequence). CDR3 size: 17 residues. The CDR3, as DNA: TGTGCCAGCAGCTTGGGGACTAGCGGGACAAACACAGATACGCAGTATTTT. Residues: CASSLGTSGTNTDTQYF. Full variable domain (outside the CDR3, taken from reference TRBV7-9 and TRBJ2-3): DTGVSQNPRHKITKRGQNVTFRCDPISEHNRLYWYRQTLGQGPEFLTYFQNEAQLEKSRLLSDRFSAERPKGSFSTLEIQRTEQGDSAMYLCASSLGTSGTNTDTQYFGPGTRLTVL.